These T cell receptor beta chains were read from a single sample in a study of neurological immune-mediated disorders. Using its own MiXCR run on the 5' RACE reads, TCRdb lists one record per CDR3 protein. The sample records tens of thousands of distinct CDR3 sequences, approximately 4% being singletons. The sample was PBMCs. These receptors were collected from a woman aged 50 to 60 with multiple sclerosis. Both conserved end residues are part of each CDR3. D genes are given only for firm matches. Where a row states a size, it is once, few, many or the class of an expanded clone; other rows omit it.

v_gene: TRBV15
abundance: many
j_gene: TRBJ2-3
d_gene: TRBD2
CDR3aa: CATSRFQMGTSGSRADTQYF
CDR3nt: TGTGCCACCAGCAGATTCCAAATGGGGACTAGCGGTTCCCGTGCAGATACGCAGTATTTT

v_gene: TRBV20-1
abundance: many
j_gene: TRBJ1-4
d_gene: NA
CDR3aa: CSARDIGRPATGEKLFF
CDR3nt: TGCAGTGCTAGAGATATAGGGCGGCCAGCCACGGGTGAAAAACTGTTTTTT

v_gene: TRBV15
abundance: many
j_gene: TRBJ1-4
d_gene: NA
CDR3aa: CATSRDFALGGEKLFF
CDR3nt: TGTGCCACCAGCAGAGATTTCGCACTGGGGGGGGAAAAACTGTTTTTT

v_gene: TRBV6-5
abundance: many
j_gene: TRBJ2-7
d_gene: TRBD1
CDR3aa: CASSPGQGREQYF
CDR3nt: TGTGCCAGCAGTCCGGGACAGGGAAGAGAGCAGTACTTC

v_gene: TRBV28
abundance: many
j_gene: TRBJ2-2
d_gene: TRBD2
CDR3aa: CASTRPGGPNTGELFF
CDR3nt: TGTGCCAGCACCAGACCGGGGGGACCGAACACCGGGGAGCTGTTTTTT

v_gene: TRBV7-9
abundance: many
j_gene: TRBJ2-1
d_gene: TRBD2
CDR3aa: CASSLFGRGGRNEQFF
CDR3nt: TGTGCCAGCAGCTTATTTGGGCGGGGGGGACGCAATGAGCAGTTCTTC

v_gene: TRBV20-1
abundance: many
j_gene: TRBJ1-3
d_gene: NA
CDR3aa: CSAYLPGTGNTIYF
CDR3nt: TGCAGTGCGTACCTACCGGGGACTGGAAACACCATATATTTT

v_gene: TRBV20-1
abundance: many
j_gene: TRBJ2-3
d_gene: NA
CDR3aa: CSARVEGGWQYF
CDR3nt: TGCAGTGCTAGAGTAGAAGGTGGTTGGCAGTATTTT

v_gene: TRBV3-1
abundance: many
j_gene: TRBJ2-7
d_gene: TRBD2
CDR3aa: CASSQGLAGGYEQYF
CDR3nt: TGTGCCAGCAGCCAAGGACTAGCGGGGGGTTACGAGCAGTACTTC

v_gene: TRBV27
abundance: NA
j_gene: TRBJ1-5
d_gene: NA
CDR3aa: CGSSLRVGSLIGNQHQHF
CDR3nt: TGTGGCAGCAGTTTGAGAGTCGGGTCTTTGATTGGCAATCAGCACCAGCATTTT

v_gene: TRBV7-2
abundance: many
j_gene: TRBJ2-7
d_gene: NA
CDR3aa: CASSPGTRREQYF
CDR3nt: TGTGCCAGCAGCCCAGGGACCCGTCGCGAGCAGTACTTC

v_gene: TRBV12-3/TRBV12-4
abundance: many
j_gene: TRBJ1-5
d_gene: NA
CDR3aa: CASSFGAGSGQPQHF
CDR3nt: TGTGCCAGCAGTTTTGGAGCCGGGTCCGGTCAGCCCCAGCATTTT

v_gene: TRBV5-1
abundance: many
j_gene: TRBJ1-1
d_gene: NA
CDR3aa: CASSPEKGPNEAFF
CDR3nt: TGCGCCAGCAGCCCAGAAAAGGGCCCGAATGAAGCTTTCTTT

v_gene: TRBV28
abundance: many
j_gene: TRBJ2-3
d_gene: NA
CDR3aa: CASSPQLRGLVLYTQYF
CDR3nt: TGTGCCAGCAGTCCCCAACTCCGGGGGCTAGTATTATATACGCAGTATTTT

v_gene: TRBV5-1
abundance: many
j_gene: TRBJ2-5
d_gene: TRBD2
CDR3aa: CASSRGTRRDETQYF
CDR3nt: TGCGCCAGCAGCCGAGGGACTAGGAGGGACGAGACCCAGTACTTC

v_gene: TRBV5-1
abundance: many
j_gene: TRBJ2-2
d_gene: NA
CDR3aa: CASRDLPGNTGELFF
CDR3nt: TGCGCCAGCAGGGACCTACCGGGCAACACCGGGGAGCTGTTTTTT

v_gene: TRBV6-5
abundance: many
j_gene: TRBJ2-1
d_gene: TRBD2
CDR3aa: CASSPSQAGAYNEQFF
CDR3nt: TGTGCCAGCAGCCCCAGTCAAGCGGGGGCCTACAATGAGCAGTTCTTC

v_gene: TRBV12-3/TRBV12-4
abundance: many
j_gene: TRBJ2-5
d_gene: TRBD2
CDR3aa: CASSLPGTSGVGRQETQYF
CDR3nt: TGTGCCAGCAGTTTGCCCGGGACTAGCGGGGTAGGCCGACAAGAGACCCAGTACTTC

v_gene: TRBV29-1
abundance: many
j_gene: TRBJ1-1
d_gene: NA
CDR3aa: CSVGAMNTEAFF
CDR3nt: TGCAGCGTTGGGGCAATGAACACTGAAGCTTTCTTT

v_gene: TRBV5-1
abundance: many
j_gene: TRBJ2-1
d_gene: NA
CDR3aa: CASSFGSEVNEQFF
CDR3nt: TGCGCCAGCAGCTTCGGTAGCGAGGTCAATGAGCAGTTCTTC

v_gene: TRBV24-1
abundance: many
j_gene: TRBJ2-1
d_gene: NA
CDR3aa: CATSAPLGDATYNEQFF
CDR3nt: TGTGCCACCAGTGCCCCGCTAGGGGACGCAACCTACAATGAGCAGTTCTTC

v_gene: TRBV4-3
abundance: many
j_gene: TRBJ1-3
d_gene: NA
CDR3aa: CASSQVQGTAGNTIYF
CDR3nt: TGCGCCAGCAGCCAAGTCCAGGGAACAGCTGGAAACACCATATATTTT

v_gene: TRBV5-1
abundance: few
j_gene: TRBJ1-5
d_gene: TRBD1
CDR3aa: CASSLGTGGGQPQHF
CDR3nt: TGCGCCAGCAGCTTGGGGACAGGGGGCGGTCAGCCCCAGCATTTT

v_gene: TRBV20-1
abundance: many
j_gene: TRBJ2-1
d_gene: TRBD2
CDR3aa: CSATGLAGNEQFF
CDR3nt: TGCAGTGCTACGGGACTAGCCGGCAATGAGCAGTTCTTC

v_gene: TRBV12-3/TRBV12-4
abundance: many
j_gene: TRBJ1-2
d_gene: NA
CDR3aa: CASSFLSSVRDGYTF
CDR3nt: TGTGCCAGCAGTTTTTTGTCCAGTGTGAGAGATGGCTACACCTTC

v_gene: TRBV4-1
abundance: many
j_gene: TRBJ2-1
d_gene: TRBD2
CDR3aa: CASSHGGALYNEQFF
CDR3nt: TGCGCCAGCAGCCACGGGGGGGCCCTCTACAATGAGCAGTTCTTC

v_gene: TRBV20-1
abundance: many
j_gene: TRBJ2-3
d_gene: NA
CDR3aa: CSATRQADSTDTQYF
CDR3nt: TGCAGTGCAACGAGACAGGCGGATAGCACAGATACGCAGTATTTT

v_gene: TRBV12-3/TRBV12-4
abundance: many
j_gene: TRBJ2-3
d_gene: NA
CDR3aa: CASGGAGPTDTQYF
CDR3nt: TGTGCCAGCGGGGGTGCGGGGCCCACAGATACGCAGTATTTT

v_gene: TRBV7-2
abundance: many
j_gene: TRBJ1-5
d_gene: NA
CDR3aa: CASSLVSLGQPQHF
CDR3nt: TGTGCCAGCAGCTTAGTATCATTGGGTCAGCCCCAGCATTTT